This TCR beta chain was identified during a study of T cell repertoires in aging, cancer and after chemotherapy. The wider study: Healthy donor repertoires were recorded over several months to years and showed clear clonal overlap.

Amplification of TCR beta used genomic DNA extracted from peripheral blood. This clonotype was recorded a few times. What it binds is unknown. General study points: Untreated cancer patients had significantly lower blood TCR diversity than age-matched healthy donors. In healthy donors, age-related TCR diversity loss mainly reflected lost richness. Rebound thymic output was suggested by rising median generation probability during chemotherapy in each cancer cohort.

The CDR3 has 15 residues. CDR1 LNHDA and CDR2 SQIVND come from the germline V gene (reference sequence). V shed 1 base and J shed 8 bases, with 17 bases lying between them. A mixed TRB-A/B primer pool amplified rearranged TRB by multiplex touch-down PCR. One entry per CDR3 protein results from TCRdb running MiXCR on the multiplex PCR reads. Of roughly 4,600 distinct CDR3 sequences listed, 20% to 25% were seen once; the top ten hold over 7.5%. The sample was blood. The source is a human donor in good health. The donor label of this sample is uncertain. The chain employs TRBV19 and TRBJ1-2, with D perhaps matching TRBD1 (5 bases). CDR3 nucleotides: TGTGCCAGTAGTATAGTGGGGGAATTGGCCTTCGGCTACACCTTC. Protein sequence: CASSIVGELAFGYTF. Based on the CDR3 plus reference TRBV19 and TRBJ1-2, the full variable domain is DGGITQSPKYLFRKEGQNVTLSCEQNLNHDAMYWYRQDPGQGLRLIYYSQIVNDFQKGDIAEGYSVSREKKESFPLTVTSAQKNPTAFYLCASSIVGELAFGYTFGSGTRLTVV.